These 19 T cell receptor beta chains came from one sample sequenced in a study of tissue T cells after allogeneic stem cell transplantation. The protocol was immunoSEQ multiplex PCR, while the TCRdb copy is restricted to in-frame clones and leaves out a portion. The sample lists approximately 45,000 clones, around 66% seen once, with around 0.5% in the top ten. The sequenced sample was sorted cells pooled from one or two spleens. These receptor sequences come from a pool of C57BL/6 mice in good health.

This clone was counted a few times. Genes and germline come from the mouse. The read ends 1 residue before the CDR3 terminus; that terminus is restored from the germline J gene. The chain uses TRBV13-2 and TRBJ1-2, with 8 bases that match TRBD1. The CDR3 extends over 15 amino acids. Germline assignment: CDR1 NNHNN and CDR2 SYGAGS (reference sequence). V shed 0 bases and J 0 bases; nucleotides not matched to a gene: 1. This CDR3 reads CASGDAQGANSDYTF. The covered CDR3 bases are TGTGCCAGCGGTGATGCACAGGGGGCAAACTCCGACTACACC.

Remarks on this clone: Germline and genes: mouse. The read is 1 residue too short to cover the CDR3 end, so that end is filled in from the germline J gene. J is TRBJ2-5 and V is TRBV26; 7 bases match TRBD2. With 3 bases clipped from V and 3 bases from J, the junction kept 3 bases outside the gene matches. CDR3 length equals 14 residues. The germline CDR1 and CDR2 sequences are KGHPV and FQNQEV (reference sequence). The chain's CDR3 is CASSLGGSQDTQYF. The sequenced CDR3 bases are TGTGCCAGCAGTCTTGGGGGGTCGCAAGACACCCAGTAC.

Details on this clone: Mouse gene names and germline throughout. The missing CDR3 end, 1 residue past where the read stops, is filled in from the germline J gene. The chain links TRBV5 to TRBJ2-7; the match to TRBD1 covers 10 bases. Germline CDR1 reads LGHNA; CDR2 reads YNLKQL (reference sequence). The CDR3 contains 14 residues. V was pared by 0 bases and J by 6 bases, with 2 bases of the junction left unmatched. Here the CDR3 reads CASSQDRQGAEQYF. CDR3 DNA, as far as it was read: TGTGCCAGCAGCCAAGATAGACAGGGGGCTGAACAGTAC.

With regard to this clone: Mouse gene names and germline throughout. The read ends 1 residue before the CDR3 terminus; that terminus is restored from the germline J gene. The rearrangement uses TRBV29 and TRBJ2-7; 11 bases map to TRBD1. The ends lost 5 bases at V and 6 bases at J; junction bases unmatched: 12. CDR3 size: 16 residues. Germline V gives CDR1 MSHET, CDR2 SYDVDS. The CDR3 here is CASSGTGGRLGVEQYF. The CDR3 DNA, read in part, is TGTGCTAGCAGTGGGACAGGGGGGAGACTGGGGGTTGAACAGTAC. The full variable domain, its missing parts supplied by reference TRBV29 and TRBJ2-7, is DMKVTQMPRYLIKRMGENVLLECGQDMSHETMYWYRQDPGLGLQLIYISYDVDSNSEGDIPKGYRVSRKKREHFSLILDSAKTNQTSVYFCASSGTGGRLGVEQYFGPGTRLTVL.

Note on this clone: Mouse germline and gene names are used. The read terminates 1 residue ahead of where the CDR3 ends, so the germline J gene completes it. This sequence joins TRBV2 and TRBJ2-2; 9 nucleotides agree with TRBD2. The CDR3 covers 16 residues. V lost 2 bases and J lost 3; bases outside the gene matches: 4. Germline lookup yields CDR1 LGHNA and CDR2 YSYQKL. The sequenced CDR3 bases are TGTGCCAGCAGCCAATGGGGGGGCGCGGACACCGGGCAGCTCTAC. This translates into CASSQWGGADTGQLY. The entire CDR3 protein is CASSQWGGADTGQLYF.

On this clone: Mouse gene names apply. The CDR3 end is not reached by the read, which stops 1 residue before it; the germline J gene fills it in. This rearrangement joins TRBV13-3 to TRBJ2-5, with D possibly TRBD2 on 7 matching bases. Trimming stripped 1 base from V and 0 bases from J, with 9 bases between. CDR3 length: 15 amino acids. The V gene's germline CDR1 is NNHDY and CDR2 SYVADS. Here the CDR3 reads CASSDRGGNQDTQYF. The DNA read from the CDR3 is TGTGCCAGCAGTGATAGGGGGGGGAACCAAGACACCCAGTAC.

A word on this clone: The germline and genes are mouse ones. The read terminates 1 residue before the CDR3 end, so the remaining end is supplied by the germline J gene. The genes are TRBV17 and TRBJ2-2; D call uncertain. Trimming took 5 bases from V and 0 from J, leaving 4 bases between them. This CDR3 is built from 13 residues. Germline-derived CDR1 and CDR2 are MNHDT and YYDKIL. The covered CDR3 bases are TGTGCTAGCAGTGGGACAAACACCGGGCAGCTCTAC. Its translation is CASSGTNTGQLY. The complete CDR3 sequence is CASSGTNTGQLYF.

This clone was seen only once. Gene and germline names: mouse. The CDR3 goes on 1 residue after the read ends, and that part is filled in from the germline J gene. The chain couples TRBV13-2 to TRBJ2-1; possible D gene TRBD2, 7 bases. Germline V lookup: CDR1 NNHNN, CDR2 SYGAGS (reference sequence). With 0 bases removed from V and 2 bases from J, the gap between germline ends came to 12 bases. The CDR3 extends over 16 amino acids. The CDR3 DNA, read in part, is TGTGCCAGCGGTGATGCCGGGGGGCGGGACTATGCTGAGCAGTTC. It is translated as CASGDAGGRDYAEQF. The full CDR3 protein is CASGDAGGRDYAEQFF.

About this clone itself: The listed genes are named as in mouse. Read data end 1 residue before the CDR3 end; the end is taken from the germline J gene. The J gene is TRBJ2-7, the V gene TRBV3; D is perhaps TRBD1 (5 bases). The V end was cut by 0 bases, the J end by 3 bases, with 6 bases between. The CDR3 consists of 13 residues. Looked up from germline, CDR1 is SNHLY and CDR2 is FYNGKV (reference sequence). The CDR3 here is CASSLATDYEQYF. CDR3 DNA, as far as it was read: TGTGCCAGCAGCTTAGCGACAGACTATGAACAGTAC.

Concerning this clone itself: Genes and germline come from the mouse. Read data end 1 residue before the CDR3 end; the end is taken from the germline J gene. The rearrangement links TRBV26 to TRBJ1-3; the D is unclear. Germline V lookup: CDR1 KGHPV, CDR2 FQNQEV (reference sequence). The CDR3 runs 13 residues. The V end was cut by 3 bases, the J end by 3 bases, with 6 bases between. The covered CDR3 bases are TGTGCCAGCAGTCTTCCGAATGGAAATACGCTCTAT. This codes for CASSLPNGNTLY. The full CDR3 sequence reads CASSLPNGNTLYF.

With regard to this clone: These gene names are mouse names. The read falls 1 residue short of the CDR3 end, and the missing part is taken from the germline J gene. The chain uses TRBV5 and TRBJ2-1; TRBD2 aligns across 10 bases. This CDR3 contains 15 residues. V was pared by 2 bases and J by 6 bases, with 4 bases of the junction left unmatched. Germline CDR1 and CDR2: LGHNA and YNLKQL (reference sequence). CDR3 protein: CASSQSGGARAEQFF. The DNA read from the CDR3 is TGTGCCAGCAGCCAATCTGGGGGGGCGCGTGCTGAGCAGTTC.

Turning to this clone: Genes and germline are mouse. The CDR3 end is not reached by the read, which stops 1 residue before it; the germline J gene fills it in. The chain carries TRBV4 and TRBJ1-1; D is uncertain. The CDR3 has 13 amino acids. Trimming took off 5 bases at V and 0 bases at J, with 7 bases between the two ends. Germline values: CDR1 LGHDT, CDR2 YNNKQL (reference sequence). CDR3 DNA (partial): TGTGCCAGCAGCCCGGGCTCAAACACAGAAGTCTTC. Translation: CASSPGSNTEVF. From start to end, the CDR3 is CASSPGSNTEVFF.

This clone was recorded once. All gene names here are mouse names. The CDR3 end falls 1 residue outside the read, so it is completed with the germline J gene. The same CDR3 is also encoded by other DNA sequences in this sample. The chain employs TRBV4 and TRBJ1-4; D possibly corresponds to TRBD1 (5 bases). The CDR3 runs 14 residues. Per the germline V gene, CDR1 is LGHDT and CDR2 is YNNKQL (reference sequence). With 3 bases removed from V and 0 bases from J, the gap between germline ends came to 5 bases. CDR3: CASSYRVSNERLFF. The sequenced CDR3 bases are TGTGCCAGCAGCTACAGGGTTTCCAACGAAAGATTATTT.

A note on this clone: The gene symbols are mouse symbols. The CDR3 extends 1 residue past the end of the read, so its final part is completed from the germline J gene. The V call is TRBV2, the J call TRBJ1-4; TRBD1 agrees at 7 bases. Germline V gene sequence: CDR1 LGHNA, CDR2 YSYQKL. The CDR3 is 14 amino acids. The J segment lost 5 bases and the V segment lost 2 bases, leaving 2 bases of the junction unmatched. The CDR3 sequence is CASSQLQGNERLFF. The DNA read from the CDR3 is TGTGCCAGCAGCCAACTACAGGGGAACGAAAGATTATTT.

About this clone: Each gene name is a mouse one. The CDR3 goes on 1 residue after the read ends, and that part is filled in from the germline J gene. The chain uses TRBV26 and TRBJ1-1; D is ambiguous. The CDR3 spans 12 residues. V was pared by 2 bases and J by 0 bases, with 1 base between. In germline, CDR1 is KGHPV, CDR2 FQNQEV (reference sequence). CDR3 loop: CASSLTNTEVFF. The DNA read from the CDR3 is TGTGCCAGCAGTCTGACAAACACAGAAGTCTTC.

A word on this clone: The genes and germline here are from mouse. From the germline J gene comes the end of the CDR3, since the read stops 1 residue before it. The chain carries TRBV3 and TRBJ2-4; 7 bases fit TRBD2. V lost 1 base to trimming and J lost 0 bases; unmatched junction nucleotides: 7. The germline gives CDR1 SNHLY, CDR2 FYNGKV (reference sequence). This CDR3 contains 17 residues. CDR3 region: CASSLGWGVSSQNTLYF. The sequenced part of the CDR3 DNA is TGTGCCAGCAGCTTAGGATGGGGGGTGTCTAGTCAAAACACCTTGTAC.

As to this clone: Here the gene names and germline are mouse. The CDR3 loop is CASSQRDRGRGEQYF. The CDR3 bases that were read are TGTGCCAGCAGCCAAAGGGACAGGGGGCGAGGGGAACAGTAC. The J gene is TRBJ2-7, the V gene TRBV5, with 12 bases matching TRBD1. The sequenced fragment ends 1 residue before the CDR3 boundary, so the rest is inferred from the germline J gene. The junction had 6 bases not matched to a gene; V was cut back by 2 bases and J by 7 bases. Germline V gives CDR1 LGHNA, CDR2 YNLKQL (reference sequence). This CDR3 comprises 15 residues.

About this clone itself: Genes and germline are mouse. The read halts 1 residue ahead of the CDR3 end, with the missing end drawn from the germline J gene. V gene TRBV20 combines with J gene TRBJ1-1; the match to TRBD1 covers 7 bases. V lost 4 bases to trimming and J lost 4 bases; unmatched junction nucleotides: 3. The CDR3 totals 12 residues. CDR1 is GFQATS and CDR2 is STVNSAI in the germline V gene. CDR3 protein: CGATRGSTEVFF. The sequenced part of the CDR3 DNA is TGTGGTGCTACCAGGGGGAGCACAGAAGTCTTC.

There are a few counts of this clone. Genes and germline come from the mouse. The sequence runs out 1 residue before the end of the CDR3; the remainder is reconstructed from the germline J gene. The chain has TRBV13-2 and TRBJ2-7, with D perhaps TRBD2 (7 bases). This CDR3 is 13 amino acids long. Trimming stripped 0 bases from V and 7 bases from J, with 11 bases between. Germline V gene sequence: CDR1 NNHNN, CDR2 SYGAGS (reference sequence). The CDR3 is CASGDGGAGEQYF. CDR3 bases read: TGTGCCAGCGGTGATGGGGGGGCTGGGGAACAGTAC.